The clone carrying this TCR beta chain has a handful of counts. The data were taken from a study of long-term antiretroviral therapy in people with HIV. Germline V gives CDR1 SGHRS, CDR2 YFSETQ. The V gene lost 2 bases and the J gene lost 10 bases, with 9 bases spanning the gap. The CDR3 totals 11 residues. With survey level as its setting, the immunoSEQ assay was v3.0. TCRdb keeps only in-frame clones here, not all; method: immunoSEQ multiplex PCR. This sample has 15,000 to 20,000 clones, with around nine tenths found just once. The source of this sequence is a man aged 55 to 69 with HIV. The rearrangement joins TRBV5-1 to TRBJ1-2; possible D gene TRBD1, 5 bases. Material: unsorted PBMCs, obtained 0.3 years after starting antiretroviral therapy. The CDR3 DNA reads as TGCGCCAGCAGCTTCAAGGGGAACTACACCTTC. It codes for CASSFKGNYTF.